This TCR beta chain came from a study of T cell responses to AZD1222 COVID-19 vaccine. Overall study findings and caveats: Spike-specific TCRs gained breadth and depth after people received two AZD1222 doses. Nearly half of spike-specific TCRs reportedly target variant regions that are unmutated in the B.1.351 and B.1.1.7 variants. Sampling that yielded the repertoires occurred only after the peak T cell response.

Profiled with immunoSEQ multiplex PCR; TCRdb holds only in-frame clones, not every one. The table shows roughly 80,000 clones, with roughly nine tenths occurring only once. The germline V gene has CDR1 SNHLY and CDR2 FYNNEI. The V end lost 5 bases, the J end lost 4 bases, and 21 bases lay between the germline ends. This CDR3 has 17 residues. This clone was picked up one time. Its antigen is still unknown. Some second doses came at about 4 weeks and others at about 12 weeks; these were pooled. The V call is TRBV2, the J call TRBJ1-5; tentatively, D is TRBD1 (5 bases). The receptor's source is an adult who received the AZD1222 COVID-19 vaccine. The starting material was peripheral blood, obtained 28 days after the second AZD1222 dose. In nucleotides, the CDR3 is TGTGCCAGCAGTTGGGGGTTGGGACGCAGTCTTAATCAGCCCCAGCATTTT. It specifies CASSWGLGRSLNQPQHF.